A selection of T cell receptor beta chains follows, all from one sample in a study of OX40 agonist ivuxolimab in advanced cancers. Profiling relied on immunoSEQ multiplex PCR, and the TCRdb table lists in-frame clones only, not all of them. The sample has about 68,000 clones; approximately 91% are singletons. The sequencing here drew on CD4+ or CD8+ T cells sorted from blood, taken in a trial of the OX40 agonist ivuxolimab. The source of these receptors is an adult with an advanced solid tumor such as melanoma, head and neck, liver or kidney cancer. CDR3s include the opening cysteine and the closing phenylalanine or tryptophan. A D gene is named only where the DNA matches it firmly. Part of the rows lack a size; the others show once, few, many or a class for expanded clones.

v_gene: TRBV10-3
d_gene: -
j_gene: TRBJ2-3
abundance: -
CDR3aa: CAISTSGPPDTQYF
CDR3nt: TGTGCCATCAGCACCTCGGGGCCCCCAGATACGCAGTATTTT

v_gene: TRBV6-6
d_gene: TRBD1
j_gene: TRBJ2-4
abundance: -
CDR3aa: CASGTLPGTAVNIQYF
CDR3nt: TGTGCCAGCGGCACTCTTCCCGGGACAGCTGTAAACATTCAGTACTTC

v_gene: TRBV29-1
d_gene: -
j_gene: TRBJ2-3
abundance: -
CDR3aa: CSAGDLSTDTQYF
CDR3nt: TGCAGCGCTGGGGACCTAAGCACAGATACGCAGTATTTT

v_gene: TRBV9
d_gene: -
j_gene: TRBJ2-1
abundance: -
CDR3aa: CASSPDASSYNEQFF
CDR3nt: TGTGCCAGCAGCCCAGACGCAAGCTCCTACAATGAGCAGTTCTTC

v_gene: TRBV2
d_gene: -
j_gene: TRBJ2-6
abundance: -
CDR3aa: CASSRAGDPSGANVLTF
CDR3nt: TGTGCCAGCAGCCGGGCAGGGGACCCCTCTGGGGCCAACGTCCTGACTTTC

v_gene: TRBV27
d_gene: -
j_gene: TRBJ2-1
abundance: -
CDR3aa: CASSPVKKVISEQFF
CDR3nt: TGTGCCAGCAGTCCAGTCAAGAAGGTGATTAGTGAGCAGTTCTTC

v_gene: TRBV19
d_gene: TRBD1
j_gene: TRBJ2-5
abundance: -
CDR3aa: CASSIGDRAGETQYF
CDR3nt: TGTGCCAGTAGTATAGGAGACAGGGCGGGAGAGACCCAGTACTTC

v_gene: TRBV7-9
d_gene: -
j_gene: TRBJ1-6
abundance: -
CDR3aa: CAGRGSSYNSPLHF
CDR3nt: TGTGCCGGACGGGGCAGCTCCTATAATTCACCCCTCCACTTT

v_gene: TRBV6-1
d_gene: -
j_gene: TRBJ2-5
abundance: -
CDR3aa: CASKGVAETQYF
CDR3nt: TGTGCCAGCAAAGGGGTTGCGGAGACCCAGTACTTC

v_gene: TRBV9
d_gene: -
j_gene: TRBJ2-7
abundance: -
CDR3aa: CASSVGRGGEQYF
CDR3nt: TGTGCCAGCAGCGTGGGCCGGGGCGGCGAGCAGTACTTC

v_gene: TRBV6-6
d_gene: -
j_gene: TRBJ2-7
abundance: -
CDR3aa: CASSSGNSYEQYF
CDR3nt: TGTGCCAGCAGTTCAGGGAACTCCTACGAGCAGTACTTC

v_gene: TRBV4-1
d_gene: -
j_gene: TRBJ2-6
abundance: -
CDR3aa: CASSQVSDSGANVLTF
CDR3nt: TGCGCCAGCAGCCAAGTCTCGGACTCTGGGGCCAACGTCCTGACTTTC

v_gene: TRBV29-1
d_gene: TRBD2
j_gene: TRBJ2-7
abundance: -
CDR3aa: CSVVVPRGRSYEQYF
CDR3nt: TGCAGCGTTGTCGTGCCGCGGGGGAGATCCTACGAGCAGTACTTC

v_gene: TRBV19
d_gene: TRBD1
j_gene: TRBJ2-1
abundance: -
CDR3aa: CASTFTGDEQFF
CDR3nt: TGTGCCAGTACCTTTACAGGGGACGAGCAGTTCTTC

v_gene: TRBV5-1
d_gene: -
j_gene: TRBJ2-1
abundance: -
CDR3aa: CASSDPKSSYNEQFF
CDR3nt: TGCGCCAGCAGCGACCCTAAAAGCTCCTACAATGAGCAGTTCTTC

v_gene: TRBV9
d_gene: -
j_gene: TRBJ2-7
abundance: -
CDR3aa: CASSPDVPSYEQYF
CDR3nt: TGTGCCAGCAGCCCCGATGTGCCTTCCTACGAGCAGTACTTC

v_gene: TRBV5-6
d_gene: -
j_gene: TRBJ1-1
abundance: few
CDR3aa: CASSLADRMNTEAFF
CDR3nt: TGTGCCAGCAGCTTGGCGGACAGAATGAACACTGAAGCTTTCTTT

v_gene: TRBV27
d_gene: TRBD1
j_gene: TRBJ1-1
abundance: -
CDR3aa: CASSRTPTGIGNTEAFF
CDR3nt: TGTGCCAGCAGCCGTACTCCGACAGGGATCGGGAACACTGAAGCTTTCTTT

v_gene: TRBV6-6
d_gene: -
j_gene: TRBJ2-3
abundance: -
CDR3aa: CASSPAASTDTQYF
CDR3nt: TGTGCCAGCAGTCCCGCAGCTAGCACAGATACGCAGTATTTT

v_gene: TRBV6-1
d_gene: TRBD1
j_gene: TRBJ2-6
abundance: -
CDR3aa: CASSDGTGGTGANVLTF
CDR3nt: TGTGCCAGCAGTGATGGGACAGGGGGAACTGGGGCCAACGTCCTGACTTTC

v_gene: TRBV7-9
d_gene: -
j_gene: TRBJ2-1
abundance: -
CDR3aa: CASSSSGTFLGNEQFF
CDR3nt: TGTGCCAGCAGCTCCTCCGGGACCTTCTTAGGGAATGAGCAGTTCTTC

v_gene: TRBV4-1
d_gene: TRBD2
j_gene: TRBJ2-1
abundance: -
CDR3aa: CASSQDFALAGYNEQFF
CDR3nt: TGCGCCAGCAGCCAAGATTTCGCCCTAGCGGGGTACAATGAGCAGTTCTTC

v_gene: TRBV7-9
d_gene: TRBD1
j_gene: TRBJ2-5
abundance: -
CDR3aa: CASSYGTGPPQKTQYF
CDR3nt: TGTGCCAGCAGCTATGGGACAGGACCGCCTCAAAAGACCCAGTACTTC